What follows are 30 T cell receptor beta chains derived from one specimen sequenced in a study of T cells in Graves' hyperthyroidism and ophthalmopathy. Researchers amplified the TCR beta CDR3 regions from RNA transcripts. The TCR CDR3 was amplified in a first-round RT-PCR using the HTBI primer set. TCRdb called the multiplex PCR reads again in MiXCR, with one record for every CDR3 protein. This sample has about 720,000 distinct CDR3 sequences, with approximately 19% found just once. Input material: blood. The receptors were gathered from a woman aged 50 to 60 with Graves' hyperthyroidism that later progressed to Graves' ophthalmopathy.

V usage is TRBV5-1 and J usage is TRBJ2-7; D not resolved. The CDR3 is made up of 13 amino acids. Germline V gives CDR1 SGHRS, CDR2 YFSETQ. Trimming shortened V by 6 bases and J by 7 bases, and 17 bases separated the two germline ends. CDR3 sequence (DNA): TGCGCCAGCAAGGAACTGGGTACCGGGGAGCAGTACTTC. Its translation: CASKELGTGEQYF. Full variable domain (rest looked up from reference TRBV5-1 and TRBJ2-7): KAGVTQTPRYLIKTRGQQVTLSCSPISGHRSVSWYQQTPGQGLQFLFEYFSETQRNKGNFPGRFSGRQFSNSRSEMNVSTLELGDSALYLCASKELGTGEQYFGPGTRLTVT.

CDR3 sequence: CASSESDRAYEQYF. CDR3 DNA: TGTGCCAGCAGTGAAAGCGACAGGGCCTACGAGCAGTACTTC. The rearrangement joins TRBV6-1 to TRBJ2-7; TRBD1 agrees at 7 bases. The J segment lost 2 bases and the V segment lost 2 bases, leaving 3 bases of the junction unmatched. The CDR3 runs to 14 residues. From germline, CDR1 is MNHNS and CDR2 SASEGT.

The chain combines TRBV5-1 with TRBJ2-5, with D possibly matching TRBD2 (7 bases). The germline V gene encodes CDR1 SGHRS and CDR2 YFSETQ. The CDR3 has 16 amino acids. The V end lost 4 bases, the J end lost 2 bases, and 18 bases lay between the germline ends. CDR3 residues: CASSLLGGGTQETQYF. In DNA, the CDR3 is TGCGCCAGCAGCCTCTTAGGGGGGGGTACACAAGAGACCCAGTACTTC.

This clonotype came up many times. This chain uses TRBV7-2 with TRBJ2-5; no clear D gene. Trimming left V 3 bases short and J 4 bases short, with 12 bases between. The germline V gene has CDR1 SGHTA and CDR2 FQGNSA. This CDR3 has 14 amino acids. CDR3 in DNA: TGTGCCAGCAGCTTGGGTCTGGGTGGAGAGACCCAGTACTTC. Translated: CASSLGLGGETQYF.

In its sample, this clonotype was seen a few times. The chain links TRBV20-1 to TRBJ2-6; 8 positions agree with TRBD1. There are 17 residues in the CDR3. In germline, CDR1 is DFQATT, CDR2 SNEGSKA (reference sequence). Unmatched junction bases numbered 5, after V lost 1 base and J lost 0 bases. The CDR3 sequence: CSARAGGSGSGANVLTF. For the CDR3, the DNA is TGCAGTGCTAGAGCAGGGGGCTCTGGCTCTGGGGCCAACGTCCTGACTTTC.

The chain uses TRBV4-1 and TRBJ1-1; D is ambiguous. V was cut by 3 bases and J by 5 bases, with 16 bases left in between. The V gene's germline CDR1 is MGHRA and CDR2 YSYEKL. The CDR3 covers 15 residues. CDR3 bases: TGCGCCAGCAGCCAGGCTGACACGCGCTGGACTGAAGCTTTCTTT. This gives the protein CASSQADTRWTEAFF.

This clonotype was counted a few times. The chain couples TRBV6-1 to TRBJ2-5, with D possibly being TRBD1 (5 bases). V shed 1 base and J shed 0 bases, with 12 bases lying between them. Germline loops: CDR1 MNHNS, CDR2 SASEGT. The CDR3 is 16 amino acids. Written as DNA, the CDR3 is TGTGCCAGCAGTGAAGAGCACGACAGTTACCAAGAGACCCAGTACTTC. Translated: CASSEEHDSYQETQYF.

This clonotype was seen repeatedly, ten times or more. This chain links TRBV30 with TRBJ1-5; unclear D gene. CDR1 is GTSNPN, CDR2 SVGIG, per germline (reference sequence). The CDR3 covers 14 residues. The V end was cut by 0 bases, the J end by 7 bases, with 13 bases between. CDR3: CAWSVIRGEQPQHF. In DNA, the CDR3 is TGTGCCTGGAGTGTAATACGGGGAGAACAGCCCCAGCATTTT.

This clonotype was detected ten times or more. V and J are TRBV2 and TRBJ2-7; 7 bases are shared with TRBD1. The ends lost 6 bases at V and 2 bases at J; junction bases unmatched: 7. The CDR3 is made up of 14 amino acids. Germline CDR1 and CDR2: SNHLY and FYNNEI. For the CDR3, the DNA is TGTGCCAGCAGCCGGGACAGAAATGCCTACGAGCAGTACTTC. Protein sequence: CASSRDRNAYEQYF.

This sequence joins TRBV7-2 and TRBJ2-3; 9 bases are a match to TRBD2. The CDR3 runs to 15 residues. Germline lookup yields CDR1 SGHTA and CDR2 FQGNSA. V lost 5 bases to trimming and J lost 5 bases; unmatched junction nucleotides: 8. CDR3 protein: CASSGGGGREDTQYF. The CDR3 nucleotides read TGTGCCAGCAGCGGCGGGGGCGGGAGGGAAGATACGCAGTATTTT.

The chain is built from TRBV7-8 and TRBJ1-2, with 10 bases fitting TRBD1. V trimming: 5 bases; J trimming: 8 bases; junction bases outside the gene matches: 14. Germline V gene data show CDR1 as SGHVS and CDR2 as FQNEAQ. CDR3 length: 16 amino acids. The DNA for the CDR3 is TGTGCCAGCAGCCGATCCGCCACCGGGACAGGGGACGGCTACACCTTC. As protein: CASSRSATGTGDGYTF.

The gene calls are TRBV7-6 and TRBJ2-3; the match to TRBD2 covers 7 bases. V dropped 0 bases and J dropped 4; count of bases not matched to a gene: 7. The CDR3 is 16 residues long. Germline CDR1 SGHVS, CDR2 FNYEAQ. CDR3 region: CASSLAGGGVADTQYF. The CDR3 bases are TGTGCCAGCAGCTTAGCGGGGGGGGGGGTCGCAGATACGCAGTATTTT.

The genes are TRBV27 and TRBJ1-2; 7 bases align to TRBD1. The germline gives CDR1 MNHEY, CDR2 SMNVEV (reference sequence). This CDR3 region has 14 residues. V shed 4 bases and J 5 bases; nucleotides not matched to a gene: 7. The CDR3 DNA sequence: TGTGCCAGCAGTTCCCCCACACAGGGGTATGGCTACACCTTC. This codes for CASSSPTQGYGYTF.

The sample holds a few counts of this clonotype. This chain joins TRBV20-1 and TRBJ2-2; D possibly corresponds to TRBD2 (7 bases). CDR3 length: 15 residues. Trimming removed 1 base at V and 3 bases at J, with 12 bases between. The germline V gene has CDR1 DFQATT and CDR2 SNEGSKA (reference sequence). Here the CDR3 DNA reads TGCAGTGCTAGAGGTGGGGGGGGCCACACCGGGGAGCTGTTTTTT. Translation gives CSARGGGGHTGELFF.

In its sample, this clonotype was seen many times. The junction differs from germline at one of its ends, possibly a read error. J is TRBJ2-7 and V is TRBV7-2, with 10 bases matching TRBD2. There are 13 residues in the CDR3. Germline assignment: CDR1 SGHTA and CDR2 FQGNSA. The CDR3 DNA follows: TGTGCCAGCAGCCTAGCGGGGGTGGTCGAGCAGTACTTC. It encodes CASSLAGVVEQYF.

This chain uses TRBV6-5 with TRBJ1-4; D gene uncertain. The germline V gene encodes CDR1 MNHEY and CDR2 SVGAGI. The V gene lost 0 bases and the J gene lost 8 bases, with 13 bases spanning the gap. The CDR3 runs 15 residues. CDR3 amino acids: CASSYSRGLEEKLFF. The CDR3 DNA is TGTGCCAGCAGTTACTCCCGGGGTCTTGAGGAAAAACTGTTTTTT.

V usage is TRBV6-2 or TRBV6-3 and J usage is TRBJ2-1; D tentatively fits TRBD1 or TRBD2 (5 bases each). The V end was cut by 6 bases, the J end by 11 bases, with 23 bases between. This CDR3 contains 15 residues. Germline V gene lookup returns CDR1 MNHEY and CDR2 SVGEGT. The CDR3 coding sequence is TGTGCCAGCAGCTCTCAGGGAGCTTCAACAATGAAGCAGTTCTTC. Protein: CASSSQGASTMKQFF.

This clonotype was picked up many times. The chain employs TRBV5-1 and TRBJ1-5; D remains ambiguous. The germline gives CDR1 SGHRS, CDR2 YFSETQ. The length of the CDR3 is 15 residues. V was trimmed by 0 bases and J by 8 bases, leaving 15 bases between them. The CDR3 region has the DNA TGCGCCAGCAGCTTGGAGGTGGCAATGAGGGAGCCCCAGCATTTT. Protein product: CASSLEVAMREPQHF. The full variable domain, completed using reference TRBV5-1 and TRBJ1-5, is KAGVTQTPRYLIKTRGQQVTLSCSPISGHRSVSWYQQTPGQGLQFLFEYFSETQRNKGNFPGRFSGRQFSNSRSEMNVSTLELGDSALYLCASSLEVAMREPQHFGDGTRLSIL.

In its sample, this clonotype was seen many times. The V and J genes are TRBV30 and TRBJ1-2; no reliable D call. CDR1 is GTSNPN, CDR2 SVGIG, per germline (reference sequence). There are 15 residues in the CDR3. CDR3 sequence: CAGWQIGLVYYGYTF. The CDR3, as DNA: TGTGCTGGCTGGCAGATTGGTTTGGTGTACTATGGCTACACCTTC.

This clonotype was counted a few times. The CDR3 loop reads CASSSRQDNSNQPQHF. The CDR3, as DNA: TGTGCCAGCAGTTCTCGACAAGATAATAGCAATCAGCCCCAGCATTTT. This rearrangement joins TRBV6-2 or TRBV6-3 to TRBJ1-5; D gene ambiguous. CDR3 size: 16 residues. The V and J ends lost 4 bases and 0 bases respectively, with 13 bases between them. Germline CDR1 reads MNHEY; CDR2 reads SVGEGT.

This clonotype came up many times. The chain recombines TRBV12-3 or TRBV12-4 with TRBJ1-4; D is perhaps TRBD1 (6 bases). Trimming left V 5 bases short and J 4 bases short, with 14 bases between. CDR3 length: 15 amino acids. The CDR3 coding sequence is TGTGCCAGCAGTGCGAACCTGGACAGTAATGAAAAACTGTTTTTT. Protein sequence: CASSANLDSNEKLFF.

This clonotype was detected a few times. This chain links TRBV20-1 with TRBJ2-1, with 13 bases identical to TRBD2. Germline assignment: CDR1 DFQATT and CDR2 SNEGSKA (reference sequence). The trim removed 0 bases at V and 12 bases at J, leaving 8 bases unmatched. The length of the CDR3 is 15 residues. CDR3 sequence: CSARDGLAGEFTQFF. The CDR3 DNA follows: TGCAGTGCTAGAGATGGACTAGCGGGGGAATTCACGCAGTTCTTC.

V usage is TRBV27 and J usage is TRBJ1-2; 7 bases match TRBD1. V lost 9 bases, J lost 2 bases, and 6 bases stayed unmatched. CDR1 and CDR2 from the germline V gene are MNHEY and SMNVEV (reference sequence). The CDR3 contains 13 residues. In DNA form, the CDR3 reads TGTGCCAGTACGGACAGGATGAACTATGGCTACACCTTC. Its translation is CASTDRMNYGYTF.

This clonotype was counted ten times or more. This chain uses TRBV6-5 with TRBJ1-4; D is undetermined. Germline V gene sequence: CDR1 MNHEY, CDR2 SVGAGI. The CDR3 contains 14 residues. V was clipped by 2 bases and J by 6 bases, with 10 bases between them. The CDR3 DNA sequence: TGTGCCAGCAGTTACGGGCAGATGGATGAAAAACTGTTTTTT. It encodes CASSYGQMDEKLFF.

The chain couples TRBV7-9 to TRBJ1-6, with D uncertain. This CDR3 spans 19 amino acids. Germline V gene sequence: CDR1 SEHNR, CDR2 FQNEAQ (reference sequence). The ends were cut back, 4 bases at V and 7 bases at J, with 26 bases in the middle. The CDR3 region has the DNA TGTGCCAGCAGCTCACCCGCGCAGGCCCAAACAATTGCCAATTCACCCCTCCACTTT. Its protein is CASSSPAQAQTIANSPLHF.

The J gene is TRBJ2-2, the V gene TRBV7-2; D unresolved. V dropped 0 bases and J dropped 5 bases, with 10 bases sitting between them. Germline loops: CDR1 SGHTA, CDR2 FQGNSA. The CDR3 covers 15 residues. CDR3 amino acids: CASSLALIVTGELFF. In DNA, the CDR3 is TGTGCCAGCAGCTTAGCGCTAATAGTTACCGGGGAGCTGTTTTTT.

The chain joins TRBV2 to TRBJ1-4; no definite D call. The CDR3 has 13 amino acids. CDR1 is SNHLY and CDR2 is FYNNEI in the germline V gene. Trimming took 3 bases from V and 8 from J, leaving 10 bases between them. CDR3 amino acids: CASSEGVGEKLFF. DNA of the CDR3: TGTGCCAGCAGTGAGGGTGTCGGGGAAAAACTGTTTTTT.

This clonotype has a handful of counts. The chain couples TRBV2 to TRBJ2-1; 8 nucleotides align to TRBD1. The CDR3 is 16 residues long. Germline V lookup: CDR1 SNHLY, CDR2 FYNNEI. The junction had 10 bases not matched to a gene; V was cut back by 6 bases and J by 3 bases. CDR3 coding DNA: TGTGCCAGCAGCGGGAACCGGGACAGGCTCTACAATGAGCAGTTCTTC. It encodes CASSGNRDRLYNEQFF.

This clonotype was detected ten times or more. CDR3 sequence (DNA): TGTGCCAGCTCACCGGGACGGTCCAATCAGCCCCAGCATTTT. Residues: CASSPGRSNQPQHF. The J gene is TRBJ1-5, the V gene TRBV18, with a weak D call TRBD1 (5 bases). Germline V gene sequence: CDR1 KGHSH, CDR2 LQKENI. The length of the CDR3 is 14 residues. With 3 bases removed from V and 3 bases from J, the gap between germline ends came to 9 bases. Filled out from reference TRBV18 and TRBJ1-5, the complete variable domain reads NAGVMQNPRHLVRRRGQEARLRCSPMKGHSHVYWYRQLPEEGLKFMVYLQKENIIDESGMPKERFSAEFPKEGPSILRIQQVVRGDSAAYFCASSPGRSNQPQHFGDGTRLSIL.

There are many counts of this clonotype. DNA of the CDR3: TGTGCCAGCAGCCAAGATCAAGAGACCCAGTACTTC. As protein: CASSQDQETQYF. The rearrangement uses TRBV3-1 and TRBJ2-5; D gene uncertain. This CDR3 comprises 12 residues. V was pared by 0 bases and J by 2 bases, with 1 base between. The germline V gene has CDR1 LGHDT and CDR2 YNNKEL (reference sequence).